This T cell receptor (beta chain) was identified in a study of OX40 agonist ivuxolimab in advanced cancers. Study-wide context: Partial responses, seen in three patients, involved one hepatocellular carcinoma and two cutaneous melanomas.

This clone was detected only a few times. No antigen is known for it. The V segment lost 3 bases and the J segment 4 bases; nucleotides outside the gene matches: 2. The germline V gene encodes CDR1 MGHDK and CDR2 SYGVNS. The CDR3 contains 14 residues. Notes on the study in general: No antigen was identified for the clonally expanded peripheral T cells. Clones of CD4+ and CD8+ blood T cells grew by week 6 at doses of 0.1 to 3.0 mg/kg.

Clones were sequenced by immunoSEQ multiplex PCR, and TCRdb holds only the in-frame ones, with some missing. The repertoire has approximately 84,000 clones, approximately 83% of them found once; the top ten carry just under 2%. V and J are TRBV25-1 and TRBJ1-2; 10 bases line up with TRBD1. Sequenced material: CD4+ or CD8+ T cells sorted from blood, taken in a trial of the OX40 agonist ivuxolimab. This receptor was obtained from an adult with an advanced solid tumor such as melanoma, head and neck, liver or kidney cancer. The CDR3 loop reads CASSEGDRGYGYTF. The DNA of the CDR3 is TGTGCCAGCAGTGAGGGGGACAGGGGCTATGGCTACACCTTC.